This T cell receptor beta chain was sequenced during a study of control samples from healthy donors and cancer patients. Measured with immunoSEQ multiplex PCR; TCRdb has only the in-frame clones, and not every one. This table has roughly 120,000 clones, about 94% appearing once. The J segment lost 5 bases and the V segment lost 4 bases, leaving 13 bases of the junction unmatched. Germline V CDR1 and CDR2: LGHNA, YSLEER. This CDR3 is built from 16 residues. Source material: blood. This clonotype originated in a man aged 25 to 40 in good health. V usage is TRBV4-3 and J usage is TRBJ1-1; the match to TRBD1 covers 7 bases. CDR3 amino acids: CASSRKRGGGRTEAFF. The CDR3 nucleotides are TGCGCCAGCAGCCGGAAAAGGGGAGGGGGCAGAACTGAAGCTTTCTTT.